The clone carrying this T cell receptor beta chain was detected only once. Its specificity is not known. The data are from a study of PD-1 blockade in classical Hodgkin lymphoma. Assay: immunoSEQ multiplex PCR; the TCRdb copy retains only in-frame clones and omits some. The sample lists some 40,000 clones, 76% occurring once. Study conclusions and caveats: With respect to the repertoire differences, their causes, possibly disease activity or prior therapy, remain undefined. Patients who began taking nivolumab under 1 year after ASCT were left out.

This CDR3 comprises 15 residues. In germline, CDR1 is MDHEN, CDR2 SYDVKM. The junction had 8 bases not matched to a gene; V was cut back by 7 bases and J by 5 bases. Every patient relapsed after autologous stem cell transplantation, and brentuximab vedotin exposure varied. The source material was peripheral blood mononuclear cells (PBMCs), sampled at baseline. The receptor was isolated from a human donor with classical Hodgkin lymphoma. V gene TRBV28 combines with J gene TRBJ2-7, with 13 bases lining up with TRBD2. DNA of the CDR3: TGTGCCAGCATCCTACTAGCGGGAGGGCCTGACGAGCAGTACTTC. The encoded protein is CASILLAGGPDEQYF.